Listed here are 7 T cell receptor beta chains from one sample, sequenced in a study of blood T cell repertoires in COVID-19 (dated by TCRdb to 2020 to 2021). Library generation was performed with the immunoSEQ multiplex PCR assay. TCRdb mirrors the immuneACCESS table, restricted to in-frame sequences. Some clones are absent from its copies; in checked studies, under half trace to an unresolved V gene, and the reason for the others is unknown. The table for this sample lists roughly 190,000 clones; 86% of them were counted only once. The ten largest make up around 23% of the sample. Sequenced material: PBMCs or T cells enriched from blood (not recorded which). The receptors were gathered from a woman between 35 and 50 years old in a cohort exposed to, infected with or recovered from COVID-19 (not recorded which).

This chain joins TRBV6-5 and TRBJ1-1; weak D call: TRBD1 (6 bases). CDR1 is MNHEY, CDR2 SVGAGI, per germline. V was shortened by 0 bases and J by 0 bases, with 8 bases between the two germline ends. The CDR3 has 15 residues. The DNA for the CDR3 is TGTGCCAGCAGTTACTCCGGACAGTTGAACACTGAAGCTTTCTTT. Its translation is CASSYSGQLNTEAFF.

The chain links TRBV6-2 or TRBV6-3 to TRBJ1-5; D is ambiguous. The CDR3 extends over 15 amino acids. Germline values: CDR1 MNHEY, CDR2 SVGEGT. V dropped 5 bases and J dropped 1 base, with 12 bases sitting between them. The CDR3 is CASSHTRHSNQPQHF. The CDR3 nucleotides are TGTGCCAGCAGTCATACGAGGCACAGCAATCAGCCCCAGCATTTT.

The J gene is TRBJ2-7, the V gene TRBV7-2; 7 nucleotides align to TRBD1. CDR1 and CDR2 (germline): SGHTA, FQGNSA. V gave up 4 bases and J gave up 6 bases; unmatched junction bases: 9. The length of the CDR3 is 14 residues. The CDR3 DNA reads TGTGCCAGCAGCTGGGGGCGGACAGGAATCGAGCAGTACTTC. It translates to CASSWGRTGIEQYF.

This clone has only a few counts. This chain uses TRBV21-1 with TRBJ1-5; TRBD1, the table's D call, lacks a check against the DNA. TRBV21-1 constitutes a pseudogene. This CDR3 contains 17 residues. The CDR3 here is CASSKGASLYSNQPQHF. The CDR3 bases are TGTGCCAGCAGCAAAGGGGCTTCTCTTTATAGCAATCAGCCCCAGCATTTT.

The chain recombines TRBV15 with TRBJ1-4; 9 bases are shared with TRBD1. The J segment lost 7 bases and the V segment lost 3 bases, leaving 9 bases of the junction unmatched. The CDR3 runs to 16 residues. Per the germline V gene, CDR1 is LNHNV and CDR2 is YYDKDF (reference sequence). The CDR3 DNA follows: TGTGCCACCAGCAGGGGTCATTCGGGACAGGGTGAAAAACTGTTTTTT. As protein: CATSRGHSGQGEKLFF.

The genes are TRBV28 and TRBJ2-3; 9 bases fit TRBD2. The CDR3 has 18 residues. The germline CDR1 and CDR2 sequences are MDHEN and SYDVKM. The junction had 13 bases not matched to a gene; V was cut back by 4 bases and J by 2 bases. The CDR3 bases are TGTGCCAGCAGTTCCCCGGTGGCTAGCGGGGAGACCACAGATACGCAGTATTTT. The encoded protein is CASSSPVASGETTDTQYF.

The rearrangement links TRBV6-1 to TRBJ2-7; weak D call: TRBD1 (5 bases). The CDR3 has 14 amino acids. The germline V gene has CDR1 MNHNS and CDR2 SASEGT. V was cut by 1 base and J by 2 bases, with 9 bases left in between. The CDR3 bases are TGTGCCAGCAGTGAAGTGTACAGGACCTACGAGCAGTACTTC. Its translation is CASSEVYRTYEQYF.